The entry below describes one T cell receptor (beta chain). The antigen remains undetermined. This entry belongs to a study of cytomegalovirus exposure and HLA in healthy donors. For the study at large: A previous analysis identified about 110 million unique TCR beta sequences derived from some 170 million T cells.

Study-level findings and limits: Accurate HLA-A and HLA-B prediction from TCR beta sequences was reported for most subjects. The authors enumerated 180 or so TCR beta chains as linked to cytomegalovirus.

The CDR3 runs to 16 residues. CDR1 is MDHEN and CDR2 is SYDVKM in the germline V gene. With 5 bases clipped from V and 5 bases from J, the junction kept 11 bases outside the gene matches. This PCR relied on a set of 60 Vbeta primers and 13 Jbeta primers. TCRdb's copy holds only in-frame clones and misses some; the assay was immunoSEQ multiplex PCR. The table has 170,000 or so clones, 75% to 85% seen once; the top ten hold roughly 3.5%. The source material was PBMCs. The gene calls are TRBV28 and TRBJ1-5, with TRBD1 identical over 8 bases. This TCR was sampled from a woman aged 55-69 years in good health and CMV-seropositive. The CDR3 sequence is CASSPGDRGRYQPQHF. The CDR3 bases are TGTGCCAGCAGTCCAGGTGACAGGGGCAGATATCAGCCCCAGCATTTT.